A selection of T cell receptor beta chains follows, all from one sample in a study of CD8 T cells in Susac syndrome. TCRdb recomputed calls from the immunoSEQ multiplex PCR reads with MiXCR, one row per CDR3 protein. The sample consists of roughly 120,000 distinct CDR3 sequences, 94% of them appearing once. Sequences were obtained from CD4+ T cells from PBMCs. Every receptor here comes from a human donor in good health. The CDR3 runs from the conserved cysteine through the conserved F or W. A D gene is named only where the DNA matches it firmly.

CDR3 DNA	CDR3 protein	V gene	J gene	D gene
TGTGCCAGCAGTTACGGCCCAAGTGAAAAACTGTTTTTT	CASSYGPSEKLFF	TRBV6-5	TRBJ1-4	.
TGTGCCAGCAGTTTGAATTGGGGACAGGGAGGCACTGAAGCTTTCTTT	CASSLNWGQGGTEAFF	TRBV12-3/TRBV12-4	TRBJ1-1	TRBD1
TGTGCCAGCAGTGATCGGACAAGGAGGGGCCTTACAAGACCTAATCAGCCCCAGCATTTT	CASSDRTRRGLTRPNQPQHF	TRBV2	TRBJ1-5	.
TGCAGTGCTAGAGATGGAAGCGGGAGTGCCGGGGAGCTGTTTTTT	CSARDGSGSAGELFF	TRBV20-1	TRBJ2-2	TRBD2
TGCGCCAGCAGAGGACAGGGCGATTCCTACGAGCAGTACTTC	CASRGQGDSYEQYF	TRBV5-1	TRBJ2-7	TRBD1
TGTGCCAGCAGCCAAACCGAGACAGGGTGGACTGAAGCTTTCTTT	CASSQTETGWTEAFF	TRBV3-1	TRBJ1-1	TRBD1
TGTGCCAGCAGTTTGGCAGGGAATCAATCACCCCTCCACTTT	CASSLAGNQSPLHF	TRBV6-5	TRBJ1-6	.
TGTGCCAGTAGTATAGGGGGGGCCAACACTGAAGCTTTCTTT	CASSIGGANTEAFF	TRBV19	TRBJ1-1	.
TGTGCCAGCAGCCAAGTTATTAGACACAATGAGCAGTTCTTC	CASSQVIRHNEQFF	TRBV3-1	TRBJ2-1	.
TGTGCCATATTAATCAGGGAAGGTGTGGATACCGGGGAGCTGTTTTTT	CAILIREGVDTGELFF	TRBV10-3	TRBJ2-2	.
TGCAGTGCAGATCAAGAGACCCAGTACTTC	CSADQETQYF	TRBV20-1	TRBJ2-5	.
TGTGCCAGCAGGGACCCTGTCCAAGAGACCCAGTACTTC	CASRDPVQETQYF	TRBV6-2/TRBV6-3	TRBJ2-5	.
TGTGCCAGCAGCCAATCAAGACAGGGGGGACACACCGGGGAGCTGTTTTTT	CASSQSRQGGHTGELFF	TRBV3-1	TRBJ2-2	TRBD1
TGCGCCAGCAGCTTGGGGACTAGCGGCCAAGAGACCCAGTACTTC	CASSLGTSGQETQYF	TRBV5-1	TRBJ2-5	TRBD2
TGTGCCAGCTCACCACCGTCCGGACTAGGGCCCTACGAGCAGTACTTC	CASSPPSGLGPYEQYF	TRBV18	TRBJ2-7	TRBD2
TGTGCCAGCTCACCGGGACAGGGGCCCGGAGAGACCCAGTACTTC	CASSPGQGPGETQYF	TRBV18	TRBJ2-5	TRBD1
TGTGCCAGCAGCCGACTAGGGTCGGGTAGTTCCTACGAGCAGTACTTC	CASSRLGSGSSYEQYF	TRBV27	TRBJ2-7	.
TGTGCCAGCAGCCAAGTGGCTAGCGGGCATTCAGAGACCCAGTACTTC	CASSQVASGHSETQYF	TRBV3-1	TRBJ2-5	TRBD2
TGCGCCAGCAGCCAAGATCATTTAGGGGTGGGTCCAGATACGCAGTATTTT	CASSQDHLGVGPDTQYF	TRBV4-1	TRBJ2-3	.
TGTGCCAGCAGCTCCCCTAGGGGGGGGCTCAATTCACCCCTCCACTTT	CASSSPRGGLNSPLHF	TRBV27	TRBJ1-6	.
TGTGCCAGCAGTTACGGGGAGGGGGCTGGGATGCTGGGGACCCAGTACTTC	CASSYGEGAGMLGTQYF	TRBV6-5	TRBJ2-5	.
TGTGCCAGCAGCTACAAGGCTAGTGAGCCCTACGAGCAGTACTTC	CASSYKASEPYEQYF	TRBV7-9	TRBJ2-7	.
TGTGCCAGCGGGACTGTGGCAACTAATGAAAAACTGTTTTTT	CASGTVATNEKLFF	TRBV27	TRBJ1-4	.